The TCR beta chain under discussion was sequenced for a study of memory CD4+ T cells and cytomegalovirus serostatus. Broader study findings: Suggested: most of the CMV-linked TCR signature lies in CD4+ memory cells. About 40% of the roughly 160 known CMV-associated TCRbeta sequences appeared in CD4+ memory.

Assay: immunoSEQ multiplex PCR; the TCRdb copy retains only in-frame clones and omits some. The sample yields 80,000 or so clones, just under 80% seen once. Concerning this clone itself: The antigen remains undetermined.

Single viable CD3+CD4+CD8-CD45RO+ cells were sorted as the memory CD4+ T cells. The CDR3 spans 16 residues. Germline loops: CDR1 KGHSH, CDR2 LQKENI. V was cut by 3 bases and J by 3 bases, with 15 bases left in between. The receptor was isolated from an adult in good health and CMV-seropositive. The rearrangement uses TRBV18 and TRBJ1-3; the D gene is possibly TRBD1 (6 bases). The sample taken for sequencing was memory CD4+ T cells from blood. For the CDR3, the DNA is TGTGCCAGCTCACCTGAAGGGGGGGCGTTTGGAAACACCATATATTTT. Amino acids: CASSPEGGAFGNTIYF.